The TCR beta chain under discussion was sequenced for a study of cytomegalovirus exposure and HLA in healthy donors. Overall study results and limits: In vitro assays verified that three CMV-associated chains recognized CMV antigens specifically.

In germline, CDR1 is MNHEY, CDR2 SMNVEV (reference sequence). The V segment lost 2 bases and the J segment 1 base; nucleotides outside the gene matches: 8. The CDR3 covers 19 residues. The donors were members of the validation cohort comprising approximately 110 subjects, separate from the approximately 670-subject first cohort. With regard to this clone: Its target is not known.

Here immunoSEQ multiplex PCR was the method, and the copy in TCRdb shows in-frame clones only, minus some. The sample lists roughly 150,000 clones; 89% were seen once. The receptor's source is a woman in her late teens or twenties in good health and CMV-seropositive. Source material: PBMCs. The chain employs TRBV27 and TRBJ2-2; 12 bases map to TRBD2. The CDR3 DNA is TGTGCCAGCAGTTTAGAGTGGGGACTAGCGGGCGAGAACACCGGGGAGCTGTTTTTT. Translating gives CASSLEWGLAGENTGELFF.